One T cell receptor beta chain is described in this entry. This entry is derived from a study of blood T cell repertoires in COVID-19. As for the study in general: Nucleic acid was either cDNA or gDNA, and it came from T cells, B-cell-depleted T cells, or PBMCs.

There are 15 residues in the CDR3. Trimming pared 3 bases from V and 7 bases from J, leaving 15 bases between. Germline V gene data show CDR1 as MNHEY and CDR2 as SMNVEV (reference sequence). Measured with immunoSEQ multiplex PCR; TCRdb has only the in-frame clones, and not every one. The sample includes over 200,000 clones, approximately 88% of them seen just once. The sequencing input was peripheral blood. The genes are TRBV27 and TRBJ1-4; unclear D gene. This receptor was taken from a woman aged 25 to 45 with acute or convalescent COVID-19. CDR3: CASSFSGNPGEKLFF. CDR3 bases: TGTGCCAGCAGTTTTTCCGGGAACCCGGGTGAAAAACTGTTTTTT.